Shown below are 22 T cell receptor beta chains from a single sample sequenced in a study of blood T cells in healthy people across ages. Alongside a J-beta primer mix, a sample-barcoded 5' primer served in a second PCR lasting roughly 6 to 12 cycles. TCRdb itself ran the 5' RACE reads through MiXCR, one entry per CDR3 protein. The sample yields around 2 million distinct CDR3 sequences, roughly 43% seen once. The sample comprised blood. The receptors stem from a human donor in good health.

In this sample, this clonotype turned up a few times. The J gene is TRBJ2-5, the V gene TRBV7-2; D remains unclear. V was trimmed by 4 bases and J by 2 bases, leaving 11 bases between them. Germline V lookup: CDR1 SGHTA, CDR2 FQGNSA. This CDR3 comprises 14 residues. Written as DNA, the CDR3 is TGTGCCAGCAGCTCGATGGGGATTCAAGAGACCCAGTACTTC. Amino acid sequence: CASSSMGIQETQYF.

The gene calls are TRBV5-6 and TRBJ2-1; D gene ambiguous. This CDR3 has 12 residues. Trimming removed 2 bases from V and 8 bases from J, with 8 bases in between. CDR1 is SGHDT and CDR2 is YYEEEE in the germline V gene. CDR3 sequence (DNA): TGTGCCAGCAGCTTTATAAGTCATGAGCAGTTCTTC. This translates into CASSFISHEQFF.

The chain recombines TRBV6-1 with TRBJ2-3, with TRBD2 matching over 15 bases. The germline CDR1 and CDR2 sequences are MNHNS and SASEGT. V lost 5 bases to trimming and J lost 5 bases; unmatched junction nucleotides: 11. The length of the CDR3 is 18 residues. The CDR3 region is CASSLSSGTSGGRDTQYF. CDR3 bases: TGTGCCAGCAGTCTATCCTCAGGGACTAGCGGGGGGCGAGATACGCAGTATTTT.

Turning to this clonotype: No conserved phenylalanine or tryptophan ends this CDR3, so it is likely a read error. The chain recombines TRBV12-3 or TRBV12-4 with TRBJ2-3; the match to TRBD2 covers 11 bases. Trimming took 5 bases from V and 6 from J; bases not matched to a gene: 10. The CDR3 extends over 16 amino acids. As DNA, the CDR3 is TGTGCCAGCAGTCGAGGGGCTAGCGGGGGGAGGGATACGCAGTATTCT. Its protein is CASSRGASGGRDTQYS.

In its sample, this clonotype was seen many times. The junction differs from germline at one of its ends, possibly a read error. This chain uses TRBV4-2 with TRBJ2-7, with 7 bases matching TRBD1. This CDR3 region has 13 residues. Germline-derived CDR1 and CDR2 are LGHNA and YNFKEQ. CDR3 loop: CASSQEGGDEQYF. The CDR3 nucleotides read TGCGCCAGCAGCCAAGAAGGGGGCGACGAGCAGTACTTC.

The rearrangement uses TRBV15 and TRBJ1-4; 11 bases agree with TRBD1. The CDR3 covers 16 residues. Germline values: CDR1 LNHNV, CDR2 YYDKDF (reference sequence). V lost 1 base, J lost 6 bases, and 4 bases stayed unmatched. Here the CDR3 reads CATSRGPGQGDEKLFF. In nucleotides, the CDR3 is TGTGCCACCAGCAGAGGCCCGGGACAGGGGGATGAAAAACTGTTTTTT.

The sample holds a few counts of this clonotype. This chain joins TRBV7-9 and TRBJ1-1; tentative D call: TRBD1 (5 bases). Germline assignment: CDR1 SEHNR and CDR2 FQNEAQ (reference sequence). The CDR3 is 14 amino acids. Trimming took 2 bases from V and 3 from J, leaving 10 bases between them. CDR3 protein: CASSLTLGDTEAFF. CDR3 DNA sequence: TGTGCCAGCAGCTTAACGTTGGGGGACACTGAAGCTTTCTTT.

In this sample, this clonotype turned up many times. CDR3 region: CASSPRTGAYEQYF. The CDR3 coding sequence is TGTGCCAGCAGCCCCCGGACAGGTGCCTACGAGCAGTACTTC. The chain recombines TRBV7-2 with TRBJ2-7, with TRBD1 matching over 7 bases. Germline V gene lookup returns CDR1 SGHTA and CDR2 FQGNSA. The CDR3 spans 14 residues. V trimming: 5 bases; J trimming: 2 bases; junction bases outside the gene matches: 6.

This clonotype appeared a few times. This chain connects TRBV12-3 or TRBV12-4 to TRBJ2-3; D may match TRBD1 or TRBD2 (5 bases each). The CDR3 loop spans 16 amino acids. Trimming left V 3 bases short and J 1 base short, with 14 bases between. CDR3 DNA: TGTGCCAGCAGTTTTAGGGGACCCCGCGGCACAGATACGCAGTATTTT. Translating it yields CASSFRGPRGTDTQYF.

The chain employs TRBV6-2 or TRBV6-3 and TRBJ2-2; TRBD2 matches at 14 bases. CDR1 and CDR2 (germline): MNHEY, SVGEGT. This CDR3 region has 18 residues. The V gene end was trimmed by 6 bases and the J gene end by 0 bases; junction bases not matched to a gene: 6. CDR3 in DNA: TGTGCCAGCAGCTGGACTAGCGGGGGGTACGCGAACACCGGGGAGCTGTTTTTT. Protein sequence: CASSWTSGGYANTGELFF.

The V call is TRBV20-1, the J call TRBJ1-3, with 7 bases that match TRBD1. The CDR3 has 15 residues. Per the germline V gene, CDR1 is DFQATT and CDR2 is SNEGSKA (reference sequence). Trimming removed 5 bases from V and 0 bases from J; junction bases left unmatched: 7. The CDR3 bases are TGCAGTGCTCCTAGAGGGGGCAGCTCTGGAAACACCATATATTTT. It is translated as CSAPRGGSSGNTIYF.

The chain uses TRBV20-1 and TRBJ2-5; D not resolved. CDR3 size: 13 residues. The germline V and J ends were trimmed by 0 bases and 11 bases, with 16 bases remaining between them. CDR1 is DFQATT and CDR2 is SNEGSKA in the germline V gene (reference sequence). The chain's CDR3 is CSAREFGNYGQYF. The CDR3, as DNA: TGCAGTGCTAGAGAGTTCGGTAACTACGGGCAGTACTTC.

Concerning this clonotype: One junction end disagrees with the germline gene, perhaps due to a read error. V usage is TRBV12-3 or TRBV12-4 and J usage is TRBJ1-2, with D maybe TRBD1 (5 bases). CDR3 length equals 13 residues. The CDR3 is CAGSPGSNYGYTF. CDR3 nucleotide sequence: TGTGCCGGCAGTCCAGGGTCCAACTATGGCTACACCTTC.

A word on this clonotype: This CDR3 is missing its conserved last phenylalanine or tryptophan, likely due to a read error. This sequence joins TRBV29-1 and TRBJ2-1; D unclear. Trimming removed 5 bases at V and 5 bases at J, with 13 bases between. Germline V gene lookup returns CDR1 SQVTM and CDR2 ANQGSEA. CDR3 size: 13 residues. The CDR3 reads CSVCNSLNNEQFL. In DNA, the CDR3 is TGCAGCGTTTGCAACAGTCTGAACAATGAGCAGTTCCTC.

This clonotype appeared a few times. CDR3 in amino acids: CSGGQRLTEAFF. CDR3 in DNA: TGCAGCGGCGGACAGCGTTTGACTGAAGCTTTCTTT. The genes are TRBV29-1 and TRBJ1-1, with a possible D match to TRBD1 (6 bases). Germline V CDR1 and CDR2: SQVTM, ANQGSEA. V lost 7 bases and J lost 5, with 14 bases in between. CDR3 size: 12 residues.

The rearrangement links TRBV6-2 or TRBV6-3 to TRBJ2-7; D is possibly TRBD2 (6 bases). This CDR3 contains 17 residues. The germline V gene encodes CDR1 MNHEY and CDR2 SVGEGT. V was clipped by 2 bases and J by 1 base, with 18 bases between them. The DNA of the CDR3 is TGTGCCAGCAGTTACCCGGAGGGGTCAGGGTCGTCCTACGAGCAGTACTTC. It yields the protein CASSYPEGSGSSYEQYF.

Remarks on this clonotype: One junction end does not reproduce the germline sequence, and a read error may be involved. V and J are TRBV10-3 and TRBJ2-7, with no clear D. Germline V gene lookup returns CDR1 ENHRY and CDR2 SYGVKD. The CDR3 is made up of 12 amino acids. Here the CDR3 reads CATSPSSYEQYF. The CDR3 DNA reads TGTGCCACCAGTCCCAGCTCCTACGAGCAGTACTTC.

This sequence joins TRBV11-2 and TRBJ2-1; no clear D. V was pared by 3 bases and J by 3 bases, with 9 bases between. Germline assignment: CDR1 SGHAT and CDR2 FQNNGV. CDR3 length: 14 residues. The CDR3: CASSLEGYYNEQFF. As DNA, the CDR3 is TGTGCCAGCAGCTTGGAAGGATACTACAATGAGCAGTTCTTC. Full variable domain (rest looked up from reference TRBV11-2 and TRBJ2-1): EAGVAQSPRYKIIEKRQSVAFWCNPISGHATLYWYQQILGQGPKLLIQFQNNGVVDDSQLPKDRFSAERLKGVDSTLKIQPAKLEDSAVYLCASSLEGYYNEQFFGPGTRLTVL.

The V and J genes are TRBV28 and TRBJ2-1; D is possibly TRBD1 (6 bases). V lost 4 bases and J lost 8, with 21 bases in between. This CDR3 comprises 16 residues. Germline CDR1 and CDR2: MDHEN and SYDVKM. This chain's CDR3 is CASSWTGGLRSYEQFF. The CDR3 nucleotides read TGTGCCAGCAGTTGGACTGGGGGCCTTAGGTCCTATGAGCAGTTCTTC.

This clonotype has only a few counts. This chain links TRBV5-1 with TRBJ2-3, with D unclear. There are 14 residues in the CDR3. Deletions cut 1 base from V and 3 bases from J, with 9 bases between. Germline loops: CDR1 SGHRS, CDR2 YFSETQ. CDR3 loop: CASSLTTPTDTQYF. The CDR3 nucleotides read TGCGCCAGCAGCTTGACAACCCCTACAGATACGCAGTATTTT.

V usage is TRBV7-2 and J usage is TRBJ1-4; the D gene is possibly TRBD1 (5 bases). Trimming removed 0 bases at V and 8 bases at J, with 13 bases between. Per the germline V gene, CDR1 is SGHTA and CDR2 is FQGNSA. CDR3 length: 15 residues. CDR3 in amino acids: CASSLAGQGWEKLFF. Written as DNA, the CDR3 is TGTGCCAGCAGCTTAGCCGGGCAGGGCTGGGAAAAACTGTTTTTT.

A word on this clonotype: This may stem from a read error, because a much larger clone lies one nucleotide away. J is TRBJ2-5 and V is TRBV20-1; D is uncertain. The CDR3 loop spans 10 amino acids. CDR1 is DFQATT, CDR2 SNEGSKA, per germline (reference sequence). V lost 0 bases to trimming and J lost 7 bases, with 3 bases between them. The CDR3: CSAREVTQYF. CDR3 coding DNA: TGCAGTGCTAGAGAGGTGACCCAGTACTTC.